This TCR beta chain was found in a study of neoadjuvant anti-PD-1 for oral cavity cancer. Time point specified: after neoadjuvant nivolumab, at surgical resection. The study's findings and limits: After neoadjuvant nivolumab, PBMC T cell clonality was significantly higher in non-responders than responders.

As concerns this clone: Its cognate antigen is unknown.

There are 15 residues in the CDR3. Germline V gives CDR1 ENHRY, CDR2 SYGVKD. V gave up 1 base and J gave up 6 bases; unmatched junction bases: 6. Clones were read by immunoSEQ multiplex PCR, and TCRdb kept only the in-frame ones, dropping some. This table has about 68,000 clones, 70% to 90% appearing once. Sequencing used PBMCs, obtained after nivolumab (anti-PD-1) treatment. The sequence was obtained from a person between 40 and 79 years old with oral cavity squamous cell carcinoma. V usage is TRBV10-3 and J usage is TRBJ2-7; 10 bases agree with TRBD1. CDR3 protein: CAISEWTGGNVEQYF. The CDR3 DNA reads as TGTGCCATCAGTGAGTGGACAGGGGGTAATGTCGAGCAGTACTTC.